Sequencing of this TCR beta chain was carried out in a study of T-cell reconstitution after alpha-beta-depleted transplantation in children. The CDR3 contains 15 residues. CDR1 is SGHVS and CDR2 is FQNEAQ in the germline V gene. Germline trimming cut 3 bases from V and 4 bases from J; bases unmatched to any gene: 6. In its sample, this clonotype was seen many times. A library of TCRbeta sequences, prepared with unique molecular identifiers, was generated. TCRdb processed the PCR reads anew with MiXCR; each CDR3 protein has one entry. The table lists a few hundred thousand distinct CDR3 sequences, about 9.4% of them singletons, with 7.5% in the top ten.

The origin of this receptor is a boy under two years old with acute myeloid leukemia, due to receive a stem cell transplant. The material was PBMCs, obtained before TCRalphabeta/CD19-depleted stem cell transplant. The rearrangement uses TRBV7-8 and TRBJ2-1; 7 bases are a match to TRBD2. CDR3 protein: CASSFIREVYNEQFF. CDR3 bases: TGTGCCAGCAGCTTCATACGGGAGGTTTACAATGAGCAGTTCTTC. Drawing the rest from reference TRBV7-8 and TRBJ2-1, the complete variable domain is GAGVSQSPRYKVAKRGQDVALRCDPISGHVSLFWYQQALGQGPEFLTYFQNEAQLDKSGLPSDRFFAERPEGSVSTLKIQRTQQEDSAVYLCASSFIREVYNEQFFGPGTRLTVL.